This paragraph covers one T cell receptor (beta chain) sequence. This specimen comes from a study of CD8 T cells in ankylosing spondylitis. Using its own MiXCR run on the 5' RACE reads, TCRdb lists one record per CDR3 protein. In the table there are 250,000 or so distinct CDR3 sequences, 20% to 30% of which are singletons. Trimming shortened V by 6 bases and J by 4 bases, and 13 bases separated the two germline ends. The germline V gene encodes CDR1 SQVTM and CDR2 ANQGSEA. The CDR3 totals 12 residues. The sequence came from a male donor with ankylosing spondylitis or in good health (not recorded which). The chain recombines TRBV29-1 with TRBJ2-7, with no clear D. The sample comprised blood, either unsorted or a sorted T cell fraction (not recorded which). CDR3 coding DNA: TGCAGCGTCTCCGGTCTCACTTACGAGCAGTACTTC. Its protein product is CSVSGLTYEQYF.